A selection of T cell receptor beta chains follows, all from one sample in a study of blood T cell repertoires in COVID-19. Sequencing used immunoSEQ multiplex PCR; TCRdb keeps in-frame clones, though not all of them. Of 270,000 or so clones detected, about 89% appear once; the ten largest clones hold 0.85% to 1%. The sequenced material came from peripheral blood. The receptors were sampled from a woman aged 40 to 50 who had recovered from COVID-19. CDR3s include the opening cysteine and the closing phenylalanine or tryptophan. The D gene is left open where the match is weak. Clone size is not always given. Where it is, it says once, few, many or a class for expanded clones.

D	size	V	J	CDR3	DNA
.	once	TRBV30	TRBJ2-3	CAWSVQGGTDTQYF	TGTGCCTGGAGTGTACAGGGTGGAACAGATACGCAGTATTTT
TRBD1	.	TRBV10-3	TRBJ2-3	CAISESTGFSTDTQYF	TGTGCCATCAGTGAGTCGACAGGGTTTAGCACAGATACGCAGTATTTT
TRBD1	.	TRBV7-6	TRBJ1-6	CASSPGQARQVGSPLHF	TGTGCCAGCAGCCCTGGACAGGCCCGGCAAGTGGGCTCACCCCTCCACTTT
.	.	TRBV9	TRBJ1-1	CASSVVKQVNTEAFF	TGTGCCAGCAGCGTAGTGAAACAGGTCAACACTGAAGCTTTCTTT
TRBD1	.	TRBV30	TRBJ2-7	CAWSADRSSYEQYF	TGTGCCTGGAGTGCGGACAGGTCCTCCTACGAGCAGTACTTC
.	.	TRBV9	TRBJ1-2	CASSVAPGGIYGYTF	TGTGCCAGCAGCGTAGCCCCGGGGGGTATCTATGGCTACACCTTC
.	.	TRBV7-9	TRBJ1-4	CASSLQGNEKLFF	TGTGCCAGCAGCTTACAGGGTAATGAAAAACTGTTTTTT
TRBD1	few	TRBV19	TRBJ2-2	CAGGTGGIKELFF	TGTGCCGGGGGGACAGGAGGTATTAAGGAGCTGTTTTTT
TRBD2	once	TRBV2	TRBJ2-7	CASSRTSGRAWVSYEQYF	TGTGCCAGCAGTCGGACTAGCGGGAGGGCCTGGGTCTCCTACGAGCAGTACTTC
.	.	TRBV25-1	TRBJ2-7	CASSVGSEQYF	TGTGCCAGCAGTGTTGGGAGCGAGCAGTACTTC
TRBD2	once	TRBV2	TRBJ2-7	CASTAVAGIRSYEQYF	TGTGCCAGCACCGCCGTAGCGGGAATTAGGTCCTACGAGCAGTACTTC
TRBD2	.	TRBV6-5	TRBJ2-3	CASGSGDTSTDTQYF	TGTGCCAGCGGTAGCGGGGATACTAGCACAGATACGCAGTATTTT
.	.	TRBV3-1/TRBV3-2	TRBJ2-7	CASSQIGSGVFNEQYF	TGTGCCAGCAGCCAGATTGGGTCGGGAGTCTTCAACGAGCAGTACTTC
.	.	TRBV6-5	TRBJ2-7	CAGSGTPYEQYF	TGTGCCGGAAGCGGAACGCCCTACGAGCAGTACTTC
TRBD2	.	TRBV3-1/TRBV3-2	TRBJ2-5	CASSLGLARETQYF	TGTGCCAGCAGCTTGGGACTAGCGCGGGAGACCCAGTACTTC
TRBD1	.	TRBV9	TRBJ1-2	CASSRDRGVYGYTF	TGTGCCAGCAGCCGGGACAGGGGGGTCTATGGCTACACCTTC
TRBD1	.	TRBV28	TRBJ2-7	CASSTLPTGFHEQYF	TGTGCCAGCAGTACCCTCCCGACAGGGTTCCACGAGCAGTACTTC
.	.	TRBV2	TRBJ2-1	CASSEGAGNYNEQFF	TGTGCCAGCAGTGAAGGGGCGGGAAACTACAATGAGCAGTTCTTC
TRBD1	.	TRBV3-1/TRBV3-2	TRBJ2-4	CASSLVGQGRTKNIQYF	TGTGCCAGCAGCCTAGTTGGACAGGGTAGAACCAAAAACATTCAGTACTTC
.	once	TRBV30	TRBJ2-7	CAWTSGAYEQYF	TGTGCCTGGACTTCAGGTGCCTACGAGCAGTACTTC
.	.	TRBV10-3	TRBJ2-5	CAPKSPMGAEETQYF	TGTGCCCCGAAAAGCCCCATGGGGGCCGAAGAGACCCAGTACTTC
.	.	TRBV6-1	TRBJ1-6	CASSEAPLTVSSYNSPLHF	TGTGCCAGCAGTGAAGCGCCCCTGACAGTCAGCTCCTATAATTCACCCCTCCACTTT
.	once	TRBV18	TRBJ2-7	CASSPYGYEQYF	TGTGCCAGCTCACCATACGGTTACGAGCAGTACTTC
.	.	TRBV30	TRBJ1-3	CAWSGIWRNTIYF	TGTGCCTGGAGTGGAATTTGGCGGAACACCATATATTTT
.	.	TRBV6-1	TRBJ1-5	CASSDPRGWQGYQPQHF	TGTGCCAGCAGTGATCCCCGCGGTTGGCAGGGCTATCAGCCCCAGCATTTT
TRBD1	.	TRBV25-1	TRBJ1-2	CASSLGGTGYGYTF	TGTGCCAGCAGTCTGGGGGGGACAGGGTATGGCTACACCTTC
.	.	TRBV14	TRBJ2-2	CASSPFTGELFF	TGTGCCAGCAGCCCCTTCACCGGGGAGCTGTTTTTT
.	.	TRBV4-2	TRBJ1-3	CASSQGGQGFGGNTIYF	TGTGCCAGCAGCCAAGGAGGCCAGGGTTTCGGTGGAAACACCATATATTTT
TRBD2	once	TRBV19	TRBJ2-6	CASSGLAGNPGANVLTF	TGTGCCAGTAGTGGGCTAGCGGGGAACCCCGGGGCCAACGTCCTGACTTTC
TRBD1	.	TRBV5-1	TRBJ2-5	CASSPGTEETQYF	TGCGCCAGCAGCCCAGGGACAGAAGAGACCCAGTACTTC
TRBD2	.	TRBV3-1/TRBV3-2	TRBJ2-3	CASSQDIKSGRGDTQYF	TGTGCCAGCAGCCAAGATATAAAGAGCGGGAGGGGAGATACGCAGTATTTT
TRBD1	once	TRBV3-1/TRBV3-2	TRBJ1-5	CASSPGQGHNQPQHF	TGTGCCAGCAGCCCTGGACAGGGGCACAATCAGCCCCAGCATTTT
.	.	TRBV7-2	TRBJ1-5	CASSLGGFYQPQHF	TGTGCCAGCAGCTTGGGGGGGTTTTATCAGCCCCAGCATTTT